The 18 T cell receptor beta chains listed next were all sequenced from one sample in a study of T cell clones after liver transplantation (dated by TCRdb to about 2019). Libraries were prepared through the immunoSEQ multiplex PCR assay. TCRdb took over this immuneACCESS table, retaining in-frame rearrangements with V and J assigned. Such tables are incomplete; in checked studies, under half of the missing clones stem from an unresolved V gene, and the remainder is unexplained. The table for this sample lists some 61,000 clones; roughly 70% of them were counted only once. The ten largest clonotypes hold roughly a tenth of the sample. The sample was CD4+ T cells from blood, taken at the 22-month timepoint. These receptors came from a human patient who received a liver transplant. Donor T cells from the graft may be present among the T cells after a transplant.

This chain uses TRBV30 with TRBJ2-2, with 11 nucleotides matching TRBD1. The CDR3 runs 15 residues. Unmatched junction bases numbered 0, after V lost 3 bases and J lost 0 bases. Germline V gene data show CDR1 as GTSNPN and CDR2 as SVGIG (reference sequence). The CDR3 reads CAWRGQGANTGELFF. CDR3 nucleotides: TGTGCCTGGAGGGGACAGGGGGCGAACACCGGGGAGCTGTTTTTT.

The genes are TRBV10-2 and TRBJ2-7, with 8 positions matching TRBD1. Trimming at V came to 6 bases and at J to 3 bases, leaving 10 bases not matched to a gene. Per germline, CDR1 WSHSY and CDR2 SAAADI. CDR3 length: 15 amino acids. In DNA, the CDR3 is TGCGCCAGCAGCAGACCCCGGGACAGGATCTACGAGCAGTACTTC. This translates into CASSRPRDRIYEQYF.

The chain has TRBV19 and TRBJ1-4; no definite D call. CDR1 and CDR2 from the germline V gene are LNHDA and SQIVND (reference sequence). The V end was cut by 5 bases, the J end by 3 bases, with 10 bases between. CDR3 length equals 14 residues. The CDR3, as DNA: TGTGCCAGTAGTTTATTCTCGGCTAATGAAAAACTGTTTTTT. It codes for CASSLFSANEKLFF.

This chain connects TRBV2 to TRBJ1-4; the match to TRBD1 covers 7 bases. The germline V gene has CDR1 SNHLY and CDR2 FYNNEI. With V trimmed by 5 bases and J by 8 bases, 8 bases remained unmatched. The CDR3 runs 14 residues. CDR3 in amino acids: CASSPSQGGEKLFF. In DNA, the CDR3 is TGTGCCAGCAGTCCGTCGCAGGGGGGGGAAAAACTGTTTTTT.

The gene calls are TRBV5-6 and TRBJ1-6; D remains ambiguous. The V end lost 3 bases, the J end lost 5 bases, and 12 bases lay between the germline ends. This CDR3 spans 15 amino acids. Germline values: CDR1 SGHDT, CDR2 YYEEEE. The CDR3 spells CASSSYGLDNSPLHF. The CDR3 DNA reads TGTGCCAGCAGCTCCTACGGGTTGGATAATTCACCCCTCCACTTT. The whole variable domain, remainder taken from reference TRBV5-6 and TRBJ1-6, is DAGVTQSPTHLIKTRGQQVTLRCSPKSGHDTVSWYQQALGQGPQFIFQYYEEEERQRGNFPDRFSGHQFPNYSSELNVNALLLGDSALYLCASSSYGLDNSPLHFGNGTRLTVT.

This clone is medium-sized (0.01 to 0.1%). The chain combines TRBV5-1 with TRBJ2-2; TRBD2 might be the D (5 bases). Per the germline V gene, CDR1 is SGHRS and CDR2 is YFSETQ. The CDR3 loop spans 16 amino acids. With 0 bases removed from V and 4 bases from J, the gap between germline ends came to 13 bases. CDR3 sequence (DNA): TGCGCCAGCAGCTTGGCCCCGGGATCGGGCACCGGGGAGCTGTTTTTT. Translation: CASSLAPGSGTGELFF.

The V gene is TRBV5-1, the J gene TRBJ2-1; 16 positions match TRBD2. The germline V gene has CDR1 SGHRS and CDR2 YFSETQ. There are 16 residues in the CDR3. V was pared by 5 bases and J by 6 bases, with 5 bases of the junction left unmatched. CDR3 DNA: TGCGCCAGCAGGGCGGGACTAGCGGGGGGGCTCAATGAGCAGTTCTTC. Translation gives CASRAGLAGGLNEQFF.

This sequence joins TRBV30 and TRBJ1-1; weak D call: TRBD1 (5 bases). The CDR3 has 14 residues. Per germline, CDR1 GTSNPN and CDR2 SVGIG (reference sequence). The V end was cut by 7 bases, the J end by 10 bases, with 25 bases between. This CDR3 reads CASKMGTLLPGAFF. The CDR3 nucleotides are TGTGCCTCAAAAATGGGGACCTTACTCCCGGGAGCTTTCTTT.

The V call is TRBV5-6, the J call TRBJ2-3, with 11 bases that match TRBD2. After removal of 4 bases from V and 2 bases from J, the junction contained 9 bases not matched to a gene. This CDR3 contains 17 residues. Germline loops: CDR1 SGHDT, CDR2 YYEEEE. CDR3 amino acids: CASSALLAGGITDTQYF. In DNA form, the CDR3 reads TGTGCCAGCAGCGCGCTCTTAGCGGGGGGGATCACAGATACGCAGTATTTT.

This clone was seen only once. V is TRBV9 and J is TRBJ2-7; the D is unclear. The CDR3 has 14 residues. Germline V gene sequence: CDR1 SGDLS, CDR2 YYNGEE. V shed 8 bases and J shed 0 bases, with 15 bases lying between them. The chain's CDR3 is CASYRNVVSYEQYF. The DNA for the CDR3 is TGTGCCAGTTACCGGAACGTCGTCTCCTACGAGCAGTACTTC.

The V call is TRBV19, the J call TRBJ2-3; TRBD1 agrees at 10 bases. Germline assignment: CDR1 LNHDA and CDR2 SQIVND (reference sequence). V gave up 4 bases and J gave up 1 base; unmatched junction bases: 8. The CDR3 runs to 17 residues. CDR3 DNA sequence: TGTGCCAGTAGTAGAAGACAGGGGGCGCGGGGCACAGATACGCAGTATTTT. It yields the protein CASSRRQGARGTDTQYF.

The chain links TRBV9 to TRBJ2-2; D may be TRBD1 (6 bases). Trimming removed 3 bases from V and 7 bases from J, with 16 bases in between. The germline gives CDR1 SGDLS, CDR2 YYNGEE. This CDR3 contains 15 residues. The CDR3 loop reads CASSGVPGASGELFF. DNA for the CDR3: TGTGCCAGCAGCGGGGTGCCAGGGGCGAGCGGGGAGCTGTTTTTT.

CDR3 in DNA: TGCGCCAGCAGTGAGTCGACAGGGCGGAACACTGAAGCTTTCTTT. It codes for CASSESTGRNTEAFF. V gene TRBV10-1 combines with J gene TRBJ1-1; TRBD1 aligns across 7 bases. V dropped 0 bases and J dropped 1; count of bases not matched to a gene: 2. The CDR3 contains 15 residues. Germline CDR1 is WNHNN and CDR2 is SYGVQD (reference sequence).

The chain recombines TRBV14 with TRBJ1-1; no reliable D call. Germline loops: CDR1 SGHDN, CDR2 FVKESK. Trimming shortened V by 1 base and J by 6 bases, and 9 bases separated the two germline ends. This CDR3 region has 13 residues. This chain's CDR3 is CASSQVMVSEAFF. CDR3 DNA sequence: TGTGCCAGCAGCCAAGTTATGGTCTCTGAAGCTTTCTTT.

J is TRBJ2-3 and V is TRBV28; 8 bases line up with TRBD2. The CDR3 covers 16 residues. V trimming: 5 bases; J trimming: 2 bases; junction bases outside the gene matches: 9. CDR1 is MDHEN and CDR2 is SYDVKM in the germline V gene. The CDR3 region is CASSTPGGPSTDTQYF. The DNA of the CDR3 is TGTGCCAGCAGTACCCCGGGGGGGCCGTCCACAGATACGCAGTATTTT.

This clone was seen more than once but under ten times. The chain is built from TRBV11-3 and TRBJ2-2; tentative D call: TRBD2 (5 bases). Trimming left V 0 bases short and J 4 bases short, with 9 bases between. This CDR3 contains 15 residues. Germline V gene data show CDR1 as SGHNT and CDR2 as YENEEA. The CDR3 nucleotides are TGTGCCAGCAGCTTAGATGGAGGAGGCACCGGGGAGCTGTTTTTT. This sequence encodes CASSLDGGGTGELFF.

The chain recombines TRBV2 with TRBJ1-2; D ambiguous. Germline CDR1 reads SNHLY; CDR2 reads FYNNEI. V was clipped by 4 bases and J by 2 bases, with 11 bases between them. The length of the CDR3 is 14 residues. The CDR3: CASSVAAGNYGYTF. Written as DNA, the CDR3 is TGTGCCAGCAGTGTCGCGGCGGGGAACTATGGCTACACCTTC. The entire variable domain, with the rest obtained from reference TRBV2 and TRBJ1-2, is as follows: EPEVTQTPSHQVTQMGQEVILRCVPISNHLYFYWYRQILGQKVEFLVSFYNNEISEKSEIFDDQFSVERPDGSNFTLKIRSTKLEDSAMYFCASSVAAGNYGYTFGSGTRLTVV.

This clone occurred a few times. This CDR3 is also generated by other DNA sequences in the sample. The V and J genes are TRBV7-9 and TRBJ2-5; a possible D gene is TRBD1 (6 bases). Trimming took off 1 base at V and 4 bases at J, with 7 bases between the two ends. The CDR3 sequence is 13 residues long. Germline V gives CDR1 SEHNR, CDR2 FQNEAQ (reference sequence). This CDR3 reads CASSLGRGETQYF. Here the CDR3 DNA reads TGTGCCAGCAGCTTAGGCAGGGGAGAGACCCAGTACTTC.